The 20 T cell receptor beta chains reported below all come from one sample, sequenced in a study of T cells in Graves' hyperthyroidism and ophthalmopathy. Researchers took RNA transcripts and amplified the TCR beta CDR3 regions from them. The HTBI primer set drove a first-round RT-PCR of the TCR CDR3. TCRdb processed the multiplex PCR reads anew with MiXCR; each CDR3 protein has one entry. The sample lists about 500,000 distinct CDR3 sequences; 46% were seen once. The sample comprised peripheral blood or thyroid tissue (not recorded which). Source of these receptors: an adult woman with Graves' disease, either hyperthyroidism or ophthalmopathy (not recorded which).

This clonotype was seen many times. The chain combines TRBV6-5 with TRBJ1-1; 9 bases map to TRBD1. The trim removed 11 bases at V and 11 bases at J, leaving 3 bases unmatched. Germline assignment: CDR1 MNHEY and CDR2 SVGAGI. There are 9 residues in the CDR3. The CDR3 here is CAVDRGAFF. The DNA of the CDR3 is TGTGCCGTAGACAGGGGGGCTTTCTTT.

The V gene is TRBV5-1, the J gene TRBJ1-3; D unclear. In germline, CDR1 is SGHRS, CDR2 YFSETQ. The CDR3 spans 15 residues. The V and J ends lost 4 bases and 2 bases respectively, with 13 bases between them. The CDR3 region has the DNA TGCGCCAGCAGCGACGCTCCTAGGACTGGAAACACCATATATTTT. The encoded protein is CASSDAPRTGNTIYF.

A remark on this clonotype: Mismatch with germline at one junction end may stem from a read error. The rearrangement joins TRBV5-5 to TRBJ2-5; 7 nucleotides line up with TRBD2. The CDR3 is 16 residues long. The V gene's germline CDR1 is SGHKS and CDR2 YYEKEE (reference sequence). The CDR3: CASSLELAEYQETQYF. The CDR3 coding sequence is TGCGCCAGCAGCTTAGAGCTAGCGGAATACCAAGAGACCCAGTACTTC.

Many counts were recorded for this clonotype. The rearrangement joins TRBV7-9 to TRBJ2-5; D gene ambiguous. Germline V lookup: CDR1 SEHNR, CDR2 FQNEAQ (reference sequence). Deletions cut 5 bases from V and 5 bases from J, with 15 bases between. This CDR3 is 14 amino acids long. DNA of the CDR3: TGTGCCAGCAGCCCTGCTGGAACTGCGGAGACCCAGTACTTC. This sequence encodes CASSPAGTAETQYF.

The chain recombines TRBV29-1 with TRBJ1-2; D is unresolved. CDR1 is SQVTM and CDR2 is ANQGSEA in the germline V gene. Trimming took off 1 base at V and 0 bases at J, with 6 bases between the two ends. The CDR3 runs 13 residues. The CDR3 is CSVEGSTNYGYTF. The CDR3 region has the DNA TGCAGCGTTGAAGGGTCAACTAACTATGGCTACACCTTC.

The chain is built from TRBV20-1 and TRBJ2-5; perhaps TRBD2 as D (6 bases). Per germline, CDR1 DFQATT and CDR2 SNEGSKA (reference sequence). Trimming removed 3 bases at V and 0 bases at J, with 20 bases between. The CDR3 is 17 residues long. The chain's CDR3 is CSASPSAWRDYQETQYF. DNA of the CDR3: TGCAGTGCTAGTCCGTCAGCGTGGCGGGACTACCAAGAGACCCAGTACTTC.

A remark on this clonotype: A single base separates this from a much larger clone, so it may be a read error. The chain has TRBV7-9 and TRBJ2-7; 7 bases are shared with TRBD2. The CDR3 is 15 residues long. Germline V gene lookup returns CDR1 SEHNR and CDR2 FQNEAQ (reference sequence). CDR3 region: CASRSERGGSYEQHF. In nucleotides, the CDR3 is TGTGCCAGCAGGAGCGAGCGGGGCGGCTCCTACGAGCAGCACTTC.

The chain employs TRBV5-1 and TRBJ2-5; TRBD1 matches 7 bases. The CDR3 totals 15 residues. Unmatched junction bases numbered 8, after V lost 0 bases and J lost 6 bases. The germline CDR1 and CDR2 sequences are SGHRS and YFSETQ. The CDR3 sequence: CASSLGATGEKTQYF. The CDR3 coding sequence is TGCGCCAGCAGCTTGGGGGCAACAGGGGAAAAGACCCAGTACTTC. The full variable domain, with the rest looked up from reference TRBV5-1 and TRBJ2-5, is KAGVTQTPRYLIKTRGQQVTLSCSPISGHRSVSWYQQTPGQGLQFLFEYFSETQRNKGNFPGRFSGRQFSNSRSEMNVSTLELGDSALYLCASSLGATGEKTQYFGPGTRLLVL.

This clonotype was counted at least ten times. The rearrangement joins TRBV2 to TRBJ2-7, with D perhaps matching TRBD1 (6 bases). The V end was cut by 6 bases, the J end by 2 bases, with 20 bases between. There are 16 residues in the CDR3. Looked up from germline, CDR1 is SNHLY and CDR2 is FYNNEI. The CDR3 region is CASSPPSTGFTYEQYF. Here the CDR3 DNA reads TGTGCCAGCAGCCCCCCCTCGACAGGATTTACCTACGAGCAGTACTTC.

This rearrangement joins TRBV7-8 to TRBJ2-5; TRBD1 is a possible D gene (6 bases). CDR3 length: 14 residues. Germline CDR1 and CDR2: SGHVS and FQNEAQ. V was pared by 4 bases and J by 4 bases, with 13 bases between. The CDR3 DNA sequence: TGTGCCAGCAGCTCTAGGGGGTCGAGAGAGACCCAGTACTTC. Encoded protein: CASSSRGSRETQYF.

The chain is built from TRBV7-2 and TRBJ1-1; unclear D gene. The germline CDR1 and CDR2 sequences are SGHTA and FQGNSA. Between the trimmed V and J ends, which lost 1 base and 1 base, there was a span of 10 bases. This CDR3 contains 15 residues. The DNA of the CDR3 is TGTGCCAGCAGCTTAGAACGCCTGGGGAACACTGAAGCTTTCTTT. This encodes CASSLERLGNTEAFF.

This clonotype appeared a few times. An end of the junction differs from the germline gene, which may be a read error. The chain has TRBV7-7 and TRBJ1-5; no reliable D call. The V gene's germline CDR1 is SSHAT and CDR2 FNYEAQ (reference sequence). CDR3 size: 13 residues. The DNA for the CDR3 is TGTGCTAGCAGCTTAGCGGAGGGTCAGCCCCAGCATTTT. Protein product: CASSLAEGQPQHF.

About this clonotype itself: A much larger clone lies one base from this, so it may be a read error. This rearrangement joins TRBV11-2 to TRBJ2-2; TRBD1 aligns across 8 bases. The CDR3 totals 16 residues. Germline CDR1 reads SGHAT; CDR2 reads FQNNGV. The CDR3 reads CTSSLLKQGDTGELFF. The CDR3, as DNA: TGTACCAGCAGCTTATTGAAACAGGGGGACACCGGGGAGCTGTTTTTT.

This clonotype occurred many times. The V and J genes are TRBV12-3 or TRBV12-4 and TRBJ2-6; D is unresolved. V lost 8 bases and J lost 2, with 4 bases in between. The CDR3 is 12 amino acids. The CDR3 bases are TGTGCCAGCGGAACTGGGGCCAACGTCCTGACTTTC. Protein sequence: CASGTGANVLTF.

This rearrangement joins TRBV29-1 to TRBJ2-7; possibly TRBD2 for D (6 bases). With 3 bases removed from V and 4 bases from J, the gap between germline ends came to 13 bases. CDR1 SQVTM and CDR2 ANQGSEA come from the germline V gene. The length of the CDR3 is 13 residues. The CDR3 region has the DNA TGCAGCGTTGAGGTCGGCGGGGTTTACGAGCAGTACTTC. This sequence encodes CSVEVGGVYEQYF.

This clonotype appeared many times. The chain has TRBV5-1 and TRBJ2-5; 7 positions match TRBD1. Germline CDR1 is SGHRS and CDR2 is YFSETQ. The V segment lost 4 bases and the J segment 2 bases; nucleotides outside the gene matches: 5. The CDR3 covers 14 residues. In DNA, the CDR3 is TGCGCCAGCAGCGCCGGACAGGTACAAGAGACCCAGTACTTC. This codes for CASSAGQVQETQYF.

This clonotype was picked up many times. The chain joins TRBV20-1 to TRBJ2-5; a possible D gene is TRBD2 (5 bases). Germline CDR1 DFQATT, CDR2 SNEGSKA (reference sequence). Deletions cut 1 base from V and 1 base from J, with 7 bases between. This CDR3 comprises 13 residues. CDR3 residues: CSARVGGQETQYF. The CDR3 DNA is TGCAGTGCTAGAGTAGGAGGCCAAGAGACCCAGTACTTC.

This clonotype has ten or more counts. The chain is built from TRBV14 and TRBJ2-5; 8 positions agree with TRBD2. The J segment lost 3 bases and the V segment lost 1 base, leaving 4 bases of the junction unmatched. CDR1 and CDR2 (germline): SGHDN, FVKESK. CDR3 length equals 15 residues. For the CDR3, the DNA is TGTGCCAGCAGCCAAGGGACTAGCCCGAAAGAGACCCAGTACTTC. Protein: CASSQGTSPKETQYF.

This clonotype occurred many times. This chain uses TRBV7-2 with TRBJ1-5; TRBD1 might be the D (5 bases). Looked up from germline, CDR1 is SGHTA and CDR2 is FQGNSA. Trimming removed 3 bases at V and 4 bases at J, with 16 bases between. The CDR3 runs to 16 residues. CDR3 sequence reads: CASSLGTRGRNQPQHF. The CDR3, as DNA: TGTGCCAGCAGCTTGGGGACCCGGGGGAGGAATCAGCCCCAGCATTTT.

V and J are TRBV9 and TRBJ2-5, with TRBD1 matching 8 bases. CDR1 SGDLS and CDR2 YYNGEE come from the germline V gene. The CDR3 is 14 amino acids. Trimming took 4 bases from V and 4 from J; bases not matched to a gene: 6. The CDR3 region has the DNA TGTGCCAGCAGCTACCCCGACAGGGGAGAGACCCAGTACTTC. Amino acids: CASSYPDRGETQYF.